The 6 T cell receptor beta chains given below trace back to one sample, sequenced in a study of CD8 T cells in Susac syndrome. About 0.5 to 1 ug RNA was reverse transcribed with random hexamers. TCRdb itself ran the immunoSEQ multiplex PCR reads through MiXCR, one entry per CDR3 protein. The sample has around 200,000 distinct CDR3 sequences; under 97% are singletons. The specimen was CD4+ T cells from PBMCs. All receptors come from a human donor with Susac syndrome.

This chain links TRBV20-1 with TRBJ2-3; tentative D call: TRBD2 (6 bases). The CDR3 has 14 amino acids. V lost 1 base and J 3 bases, leaving 11 bases between the germline ends. Per the germline V gene, CDR1 is DFQATT and CDR2 is SNEGSKA (reference sequence). CDR3 nucleotide sequence: TGCAGTGCTAGAGCCCCGGGAGCGACAGATACGCAGTATTTT. Translation gives CSARAPGATDTQYF.

The chain couples TRBV25-1 to TRBJ2-5; D is possibly TRBD1 (6 bases). The CDR3 spans 13 residues. Trimming removed 1 base at V and 4 bases at J, with 7 bases between. Germline CDR1 and CDR2: MGHDK and SYGVNS. As DNA, the CDR3 is TGTGCCAGCAGTGAATGGGGGCTAGAGACCCAGTACTTC. Its translation is CASSEWGLETQYF.

The chain combines TRBV12-3 or TRBV12-4 with TRBJ2-6; D remains ambiguous. The CDR3 contains 17 residues. The V end was cut by 6 bases, the J end by 0 bases, with 15 bases between. The CDR3 DNA sequence: TGTGCCAGCAGCATGGGTAGGGCAATCTCTGGGGCCAACGTCCTGACTTTC. Residues: CASSMGRAISGANVLTF.

This chain connects TRBV14 to TRBJ1-3, with no clear D. Between the trimmed V and J ends, which lost 6 bases and 1 base, there was a span of 16 bases. There are 16 residues in the CDR3. Germline CDR1 and CDR2: SGHDN and FVKESK. For the CDR3, the DNA is TGTGCCAGCAGAACCTTACTGATTGGGTCTGGAAACACCATATATTTT. Encoded protein: CASRTLLIGSGNTIYF.

This chain uses TRBV30 with TRBJ2-1; D ambiguous. V shed 4 bases and J shed 0 bases, with 10 bases lying between them. Germline V gives CDR1 GTSNPN, CDR2 SVGIG (reference sequence). CDR3 length: 14 residues. The CDR3 DNA follows: TGTGCCTGGAACCGAGCGTCCTCCTACAATGAGCAGTTCTTC. Its translation: CAWNRASSYNEQFF.

The rearrangement joins TRBV7-2 to TRBJ2-5, with 7 bases lining up with TRBD1. Germline lookup yields CDR1 SGHTA and CDR2 FQGNSA. Trimming removed 4 bases from V and 4 bases from J; junction bases left unmatched: 9. The CDR3 runs 15 residues. CDR3 sequence: CASSSATGRRETQYF. The CDR3 DNA reads TGTGCCAGCAGCTCCGCGACAGGGCGAAGAGAGACCCAGTACTTC.